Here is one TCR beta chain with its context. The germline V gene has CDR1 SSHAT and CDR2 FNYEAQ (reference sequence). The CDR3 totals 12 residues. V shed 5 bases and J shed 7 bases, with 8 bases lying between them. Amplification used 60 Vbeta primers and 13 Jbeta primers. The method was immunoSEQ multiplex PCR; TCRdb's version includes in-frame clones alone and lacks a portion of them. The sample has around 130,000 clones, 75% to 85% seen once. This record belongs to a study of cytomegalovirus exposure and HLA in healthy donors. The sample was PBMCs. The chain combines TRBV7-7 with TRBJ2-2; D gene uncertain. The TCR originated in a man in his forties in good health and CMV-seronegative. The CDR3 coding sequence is TGTGCCAGCAGCCCCCCGGGCGGGGAGCTGTTTTTT. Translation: CASSPPGGELFF.